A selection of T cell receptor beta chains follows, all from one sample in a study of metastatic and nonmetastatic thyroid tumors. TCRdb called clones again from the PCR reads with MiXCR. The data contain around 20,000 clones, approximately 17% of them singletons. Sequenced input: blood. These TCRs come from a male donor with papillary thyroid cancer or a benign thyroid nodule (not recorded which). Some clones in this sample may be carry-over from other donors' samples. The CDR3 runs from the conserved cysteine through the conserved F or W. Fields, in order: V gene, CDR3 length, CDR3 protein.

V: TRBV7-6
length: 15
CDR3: CASSLSTGDSYEQYF

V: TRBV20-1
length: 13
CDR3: CSAGTSGRVKQFF

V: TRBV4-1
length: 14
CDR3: CASILRGCTDTQYF

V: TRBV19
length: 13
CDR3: CATADRFDQPQHF

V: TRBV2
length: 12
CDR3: CASSVSTDTIYF

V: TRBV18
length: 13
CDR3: CASEGTRSDTQYF

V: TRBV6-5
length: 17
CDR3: CASSYAGGQGVSYEQYF

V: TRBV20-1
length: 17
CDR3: CSARDLTVQKNTDTQYF

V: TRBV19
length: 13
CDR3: CASRVTYSHEQYF

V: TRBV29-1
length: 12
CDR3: CSVLGQGYGYTF

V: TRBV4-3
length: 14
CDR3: CASSQSTNTGELFF

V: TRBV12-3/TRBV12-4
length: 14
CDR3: CASSFWTGEDTQYF

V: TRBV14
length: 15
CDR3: CASSQEFINSGEAFF

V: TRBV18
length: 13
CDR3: CASSLGQNYEQYF

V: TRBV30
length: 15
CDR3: CAWNRGVGFRGEQYF

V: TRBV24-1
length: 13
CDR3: CATSDSGLRELFF

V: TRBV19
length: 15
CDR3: CASSIPGGGTGELFF

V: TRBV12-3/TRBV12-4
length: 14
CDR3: CASSLSDRAFGYTF

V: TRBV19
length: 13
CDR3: CASSIEGVSGYTF

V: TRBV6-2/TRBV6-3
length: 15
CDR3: CASNLLAGRSYEQYF

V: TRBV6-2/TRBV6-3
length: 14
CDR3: CASDPGGNTGELFF

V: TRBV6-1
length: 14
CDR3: CVSSQVYSGNTIYF

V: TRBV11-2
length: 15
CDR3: CASSPERPDTDTQYF

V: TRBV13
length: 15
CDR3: CASSLGRSGANVLTF

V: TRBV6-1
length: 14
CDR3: CASSEDRVVYEQYF